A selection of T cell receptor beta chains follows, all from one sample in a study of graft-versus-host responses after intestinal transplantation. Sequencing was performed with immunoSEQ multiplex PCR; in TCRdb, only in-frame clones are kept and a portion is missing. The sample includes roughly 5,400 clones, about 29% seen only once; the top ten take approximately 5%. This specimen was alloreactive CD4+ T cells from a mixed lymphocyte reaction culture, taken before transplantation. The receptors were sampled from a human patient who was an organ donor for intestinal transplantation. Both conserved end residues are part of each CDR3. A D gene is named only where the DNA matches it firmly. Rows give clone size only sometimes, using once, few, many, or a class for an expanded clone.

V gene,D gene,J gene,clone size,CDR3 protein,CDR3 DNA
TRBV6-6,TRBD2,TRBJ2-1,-,CASRVPGGYNEQFF,TGTGCCAGCAGAGTCCCGGGAGGCTACAATGAGCAGTTCTTC
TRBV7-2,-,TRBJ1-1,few,CASSLAGVGTEAFF,TGTGCCAGCAGCTTAGCAGGGGTAGGGACTGAAGCTTTCTTT
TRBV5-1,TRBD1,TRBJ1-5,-,CASSMTGGNQPQHF,TGCGCCAGCAGCATGACAGGGGGGAATCAGCCCCAGCATTTT
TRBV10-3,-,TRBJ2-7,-,CAISEGTPRWGEQYF,TGTGCCATCAGTGAAGGGACTCCTCGATGGGGGGAGCAGTACTTC
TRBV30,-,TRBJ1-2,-,CAWGWTALFGYTF,TGTGCCTGGGGGTGGACAGCCCTATTCGGCTACACCTTC
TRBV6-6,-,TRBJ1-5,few,CASSYRRGYSNQPQHF,TGTGCCAGCAGTTACAGGAGGGGCTATAGCAATCAGCCCCAGCATTTT
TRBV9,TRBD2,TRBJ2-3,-,CASSVAATSGVADTQYF,TGTGCCAGCAGCGTAGCCGCGACTAGCGGGGTCGCAGATACGCAGTATTTT
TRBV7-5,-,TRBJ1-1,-,CASSSIQGPLNTEAFF,TGTGCCAGCAGCTCCATACAGGGGCCCTTGAACACTGAAGCTTTCTTT
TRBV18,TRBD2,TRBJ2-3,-,CASSPLAGGTDTQYF,TGTGCCAGCTCACCACTAGCGGGAGGCACAGATACGCAGTATTTT
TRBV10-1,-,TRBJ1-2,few,CARETVSNYGYTF,TGCGCCAGAGAGACAGTTTCTAACTATGGCTACACCTTC
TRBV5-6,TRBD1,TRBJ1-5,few,CASSLRTGLSNQPQHF,TGTGCCAGCAGCTTGAGGACAGGACTTAGCAATCAGCCCCAGCATTTT
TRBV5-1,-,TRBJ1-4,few,CASSSEQGATNEKLFF,TGCGCCAGCAGCTCGGAACAGGGTGCAACTAATGAAAAACTGTTTTTT
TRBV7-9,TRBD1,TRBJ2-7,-,CASSLGTGSYEQYF,TGTGCCAGCAGCTTAGGGACAGGGTCCTACGAGCAGTACTTC
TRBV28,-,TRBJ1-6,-,CASSLKTAYNSPLHF,TGTGCCAGCAGTTTGAAGACGGCCTATAATTCACCCCTCCACTTT
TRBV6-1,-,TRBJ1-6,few,CASPVGFPNSPLHF,TGTGCCAGCCCCGTTGGTTTTCCGAATTCACCCCTCCACTTT
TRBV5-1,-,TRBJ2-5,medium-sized,CASSFYGLETQYF,TGCGCCAGCAGCTTTTACGGATTAGAGACCCAGTACTTC
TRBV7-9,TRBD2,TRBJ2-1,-,CASSPLVGLAVSNEQFF,TGTGCCAGCAGCCCCCTAGTAGGTCTAGCGGTCTCCAATGAGCAGTTCTTC
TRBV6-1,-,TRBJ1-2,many,CASRTTTAGGYTF,TGTGCCAGCAGGACAACCACGGCGGGCGGCTACACCTTC
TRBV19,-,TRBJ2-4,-,CASSTGENIQYF,TGTGCCAGCTCGACGGGGGAAAACATTCAGTACTTC
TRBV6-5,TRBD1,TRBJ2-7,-,CASSYHRGTYEQYF,TGTGCCAGCAGTTACCACAGGGGAACCTACGAGCAGTACTTC
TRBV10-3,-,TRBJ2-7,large,CAITPGLGTYEQYF,TGTGCCATCACTCCGGGACTGGGTACCTACGAGCAGTACTTC
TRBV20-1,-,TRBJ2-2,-,CSATAAGELFF,TGCAGTGCCACGGCGGCCGGGGAGCTGTTTTTT
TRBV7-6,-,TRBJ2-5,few,CASSLGAKGETQYF,TGTGCCAGCAGCTTAGGAGCCAAGGGGGAGACCCAGTACTTC
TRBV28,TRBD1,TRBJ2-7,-,CASSIGDRGPYEQYF,TGTGCCAGCAGCATAGGGGACAGGGGCCCCTACGAGCAGTACTTC